Below are 5 T cell receptor beta chains sequenced from a single sample in a study of T cells in Graves' hyperthyroidism and ophthalmopathy. There were TCR beta CDR3 regions amplified from RNA transcripts. In the first-round RT-PCR of the TCR CDR3, the HTBI primer set was used. TCRdb reanalysed the multiplex PCR reads using MiXCR and keeps one entry per CDR3 protein. This table holds about 640,000 distinct CDR3 sequences, less than 25% found once. The sequencing input was blood. Receptors originate from a man aged 25-45 years with Graves' ophthalmopathy.

This clonotype was counted a few times. The gene calls are TRBV5-1 and TRBJ2-2, with D possibly TRBD2 on 7 matching bases. The CDR3 has 15 amino acids. Trimming removed 3 bases at V and 10 bases at J, with 19 bases between. Germline V gives CDR1 SGHRS, CDR2 YFSETQ. CDR3 in DNA: TGCGCCAGCAGCTGGACTAGTGGGGGCGGTGAGGAGCTGTTTTTT. Its protein product is CASSWTSGGGEELFF.

This clonotype was counted between two and nine times. The chain joins TRBV6-5 to TRBJ2-5, with D perhaps being TRBD1 or TRBD2 (6 bases each). Germline V gene data show CDR1 as MNHEY and CDR2 as SVGAGI. Trimming stripped 0 bases from V and 5 bases from J, with 10 bases between. This CDR3 contains 14 residues. The CDR3 loop is CASSYSGGEETQYF. The CDR3 nucleotides read TGTGCCAGCAGTTACTCGGGGGGCGAGGAGACCCAGTACTTC.

This clonotype was detected ten times or more. The chain uses TRBV6-1 and TRBJ2-7; 7 bases map to TRBD1. Losses at the gene ends were 6 bases for V and 0 bases for J; bases not matched to a gene: 5. The CDR3 sequence is 14 residues long. CDR1 and CDR2 (germline): MNHNS, SASEGT. The CDR3 reads CASSRRQGSYEQYF. In DNA, the CDR3 is TGTGCCAGCAGCAGACGACAGGGCTCCTACGAGCAGTACTTC.

V usage is TRBV30 and J usage is TRBJ2-1; D unclear. From germline, CDR1 is GTSNPN and CDR2 SVGIG (reference sequence). This CDR3 contains 12 residues. Trimming took 4 bases from V and 15 from J, leaving 19 bases between them. The CDR3 is CAWTSLLRERFF. CDR3 nucleotides: TGTGCCTGGACCTCCCTTCTAAGAGAACGGTTCTTC.

This clonotype was seen at least ten times. The CDR3 here is CASSPGGGVTEAFF. CDR3 in DNA: TGTGCCAGCAGTCCTGGGGGGGGCGTAACTGAAGCTTTCTTT. The chain has TRBV12-3 or TRBV12-4 and TRBJ1-1; D perhaps matches TRBD1 (6 bases). Trimming left V 5 bases short and J 5 bases short, with 15 bases between. CDR3 size: 14 residues.